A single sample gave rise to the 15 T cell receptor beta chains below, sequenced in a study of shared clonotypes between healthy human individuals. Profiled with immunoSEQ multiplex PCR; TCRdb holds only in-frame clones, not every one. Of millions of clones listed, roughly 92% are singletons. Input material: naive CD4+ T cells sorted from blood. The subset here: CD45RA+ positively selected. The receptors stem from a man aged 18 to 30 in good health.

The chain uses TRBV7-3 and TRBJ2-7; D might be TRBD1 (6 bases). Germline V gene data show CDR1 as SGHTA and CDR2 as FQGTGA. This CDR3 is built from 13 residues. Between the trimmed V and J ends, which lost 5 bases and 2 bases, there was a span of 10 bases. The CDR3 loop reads CASSQGQTYEQYF. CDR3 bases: TGTGCCAGCAGCCAAGGACAGACCTACGAGCAGTACTTC.

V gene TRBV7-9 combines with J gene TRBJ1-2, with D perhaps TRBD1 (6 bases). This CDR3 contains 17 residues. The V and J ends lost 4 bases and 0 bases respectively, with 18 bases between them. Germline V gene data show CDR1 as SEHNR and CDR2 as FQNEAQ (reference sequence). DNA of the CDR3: TGTGCCAGCAGCTACAGGGTAGGTGACACTCCTAACTATGGCTACACCTTC. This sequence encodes CASSYRVGDTPNYGYTF. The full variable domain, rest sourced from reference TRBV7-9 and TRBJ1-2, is DTGVSQNPRHKITKRGQNVTFRCDPISEHNRLYWYRQTLGQGPEFLTYFQNEAQLEKSRLLSDRFSAERPKGSFSTLEIQRTEQGDSAMYLCASSYRVGDTPNYGYTFGSGTRLTVV.

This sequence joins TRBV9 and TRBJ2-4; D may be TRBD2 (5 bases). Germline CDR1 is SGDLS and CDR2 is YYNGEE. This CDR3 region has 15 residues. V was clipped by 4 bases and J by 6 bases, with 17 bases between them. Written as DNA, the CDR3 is TGTGCCAGCAGCACCCTAGACTATCCCGGAAACATTCAGTACTTC. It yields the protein CASSTLDYPGNIQYF.

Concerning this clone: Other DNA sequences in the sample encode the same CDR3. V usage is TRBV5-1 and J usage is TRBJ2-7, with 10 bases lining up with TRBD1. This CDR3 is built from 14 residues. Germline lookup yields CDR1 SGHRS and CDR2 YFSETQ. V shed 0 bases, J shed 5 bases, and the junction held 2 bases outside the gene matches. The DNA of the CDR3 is TGCGCCAGCAGCTTGGGACAGGGGGCTGACGAGCAGTACTTC. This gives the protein CASSLGQGADEQYF.

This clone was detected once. CDR3 DNA sequence: TGCGCCAGCAGCCAAGTTGGTAGCGGGGATCAAGAGACCCAGTACTTC. Protein product: CASSQVGSGDQETQYF. The chain joins TRBV4-1 to TRBJ2-5, with 8 bases that match TRBD2. J gave up 2 bases and V 1 base, and 6 bases lay outside the gene matches. The CDR3 runs to 16 residues. CDR1 and CDR2 (germline): MGHRA, YSYEKL.

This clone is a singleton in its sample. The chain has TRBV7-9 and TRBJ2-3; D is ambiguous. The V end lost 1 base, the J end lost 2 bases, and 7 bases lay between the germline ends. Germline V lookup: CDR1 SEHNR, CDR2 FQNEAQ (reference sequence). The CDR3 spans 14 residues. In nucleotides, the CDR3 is TGTGCCAGCAGCTTAGAACAGATCACAGATACGCAGTATTTT. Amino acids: CASSLEQITDTQYF.

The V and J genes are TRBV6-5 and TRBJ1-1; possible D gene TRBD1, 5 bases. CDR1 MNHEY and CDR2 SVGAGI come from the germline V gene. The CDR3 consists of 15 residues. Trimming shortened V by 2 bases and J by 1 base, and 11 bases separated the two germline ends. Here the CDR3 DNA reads TGTGCCAGCAGTTACGACAGCGCAAGGAACACTGAAGCTTTCTTT. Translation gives CASSYDSARNTEAFF.

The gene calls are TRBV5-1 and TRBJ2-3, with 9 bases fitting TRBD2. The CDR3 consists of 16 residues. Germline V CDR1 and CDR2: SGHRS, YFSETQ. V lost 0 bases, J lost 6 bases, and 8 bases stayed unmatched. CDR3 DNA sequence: TGCGCCAGCAGCTTGGGGAGTAGCGGGGGAGTTGATACGCAGTATTTT. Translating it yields CASSLGSSGGVDTQYF.

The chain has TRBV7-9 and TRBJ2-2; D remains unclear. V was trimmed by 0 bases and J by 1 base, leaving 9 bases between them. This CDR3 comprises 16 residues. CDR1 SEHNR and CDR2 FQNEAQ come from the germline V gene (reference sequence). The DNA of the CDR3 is TGTGCCAGCAGCTTAGCGCAGCCACGGAACACCGGGGAGCTGTTTTTT. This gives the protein CASSLAQPRNTGELFF. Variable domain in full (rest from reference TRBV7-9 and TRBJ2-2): DTGVSQNPRHKITKRGQNVTFRCDPISEHNRLYWYRQTLGQGPEFLTYFQNEAQLEKSRLLSDRFSAERPKGSFSTLEIQRTEQGDSAMYLCASSLAQPRNTGELFFGEGSRLTVL.

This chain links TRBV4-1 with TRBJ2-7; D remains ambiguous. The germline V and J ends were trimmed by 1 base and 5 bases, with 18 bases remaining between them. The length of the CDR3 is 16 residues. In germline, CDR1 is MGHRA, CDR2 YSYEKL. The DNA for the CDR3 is TGCGCCAGCAGCCAAGCTTTTGGGTTTCTACTGGACGAGCAGTACTTC. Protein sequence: CASSQAFGFLLDEQYF.

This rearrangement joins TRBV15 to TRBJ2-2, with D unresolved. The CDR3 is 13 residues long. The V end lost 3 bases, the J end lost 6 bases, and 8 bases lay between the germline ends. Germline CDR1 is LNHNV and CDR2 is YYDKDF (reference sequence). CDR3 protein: CATSSDNSGELFF. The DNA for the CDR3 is TGTGCCACCAGCAGCGACAACTCCGGGGAGCTGTTTTTT.

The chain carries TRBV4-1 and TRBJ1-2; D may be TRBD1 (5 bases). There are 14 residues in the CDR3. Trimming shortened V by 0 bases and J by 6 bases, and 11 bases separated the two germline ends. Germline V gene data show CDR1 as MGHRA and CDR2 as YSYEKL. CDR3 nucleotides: TGCGCCAGCAGCCAAGATGTGGCAGGGAATGGCTACACCTTC. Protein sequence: CASSQDVAGNGYTF.

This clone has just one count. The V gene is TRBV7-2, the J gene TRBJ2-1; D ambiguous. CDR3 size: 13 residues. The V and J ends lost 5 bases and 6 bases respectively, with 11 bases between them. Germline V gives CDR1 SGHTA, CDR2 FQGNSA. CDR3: CASSPAVINEQFF. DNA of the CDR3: TGTGCCAGCAGCCCAGCAGTTATCAATGAGCAGTTCTTC.

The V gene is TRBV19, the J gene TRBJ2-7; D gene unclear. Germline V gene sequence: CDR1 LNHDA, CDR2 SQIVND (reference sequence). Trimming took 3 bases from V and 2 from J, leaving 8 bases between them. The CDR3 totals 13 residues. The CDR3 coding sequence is TGTGCCAGTAGTATCGAGACACCCTACGAGCAGTACTTC. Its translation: CASSIETPYEQYF.

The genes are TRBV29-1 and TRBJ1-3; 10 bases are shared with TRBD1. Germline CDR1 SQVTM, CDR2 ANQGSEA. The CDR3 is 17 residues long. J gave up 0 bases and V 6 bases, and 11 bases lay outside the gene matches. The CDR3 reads CSVVIGTGAISGNTIYF. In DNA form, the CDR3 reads TGCAGCGTAGTAATCGGGACAGGGGCCATCTCTGGAAACACCATATATTTT.